One sample yielded the 26 T cell receptor beta chains listed below, sequenced in a study of T cell responses to AZD1222 COVID-19 vaccine. Here immunoSEQ multiplex PCR was the method, and the copy in TCRdb shows in-frame clones only, minus some. Among roughly 120,000 clones listed, 75% to 90% were seen once. The sequences come from peripheral blood, collected on day 0 of AZD1222 vaccination. These receptors all stem from an adult in good health.

The chain joins TRBV6-1 to TRBJ1-4; D possibly corresponds to TRBD1 (5 bases). Germline V gene sequence: CDR1 MNHNS, CDR2 SASEGT. This CDR3 contains 14 residues. The V end was cut by 3 bases, the J end by 7 bases, with 12 bases between. The CDR3: CASSDRARGEKLFF. In DNA, the CDR3 is TGTGCCAGCAGTGACAGGGCGAGGGGTGAAAAACTGTTTTTT.

The chain uses TRBV11-2 and TRBJ1-2; possibly TRBD1 for D (5 bases). This CDR3 has 13 residues. Deletions cut 1 base from V and 2 bases from J, with 5 bases between. Germline lookup yields CDR1 SGHAT and CDR2 FQNNGV. CDR3 loop: CASSLAGNYGYTF. CDR3 coding DNA: TGTGCCAGCAGCTTAGCAGGGAACTATGGCTACACCTTC.

The chain combines TRBV11-3 with TRBJ1-2, with 7 bases matching TRBD1. The V and J ends lost 0 bases and 5 bases, in that order; junction bases with no gene match: 12. The CDR3 runs to 17 residues. Germline V gene sequence: CDR1 SGHNT, CDR2 YENEEA. CDR3 region: CASSLDSTGCCCYGYTF. As DNA, the CDR3 is TGTGCCAGCAGCTTAGATTCGACAGGGTGTTGTTGTTATGGCTACACCTTC.

The rearrangement uses TRBV5-1 and TRBJ2-2; weak D call: TRBD1 (6 bases). The CDR3 totals 16 residues. Germline V gene sequence: CDR1 SGHRS, CDR2 YFSETQ. V lost 0 bases and J lost 4, with 13 bases in between. The CDR3 spells CASSLAQGWSTGELFF. CDR3 bases: TGCGCCAGCAGCTTGGCACAGGGTTGGAGCACCGGGGAGCTGTTTTTT.

A few counts support this clone. The gene calls are TRBV28 and TRBJ2-7, with 10 positions matching TRBD1. CDR1 and CDR2 from the germline V gene are MDHEN and SYDVKM. V was pared by 3 bases and J by 2 bases, with 4 bases of the junction left unmatched. There are 15 residues in the CDR3. The CDR3 loop reads CASSLPGQGPYEQYF. The CDR3 nucleotides are TGTGCCAGCAGTTTGCCGGGACAGGGGCCCTACGAGCAGTACTTC.

This clone came up once. The chain uses TRBV5-1 and TRBJ2-3; 8 bases are shared with TRBD2. The CDR3 runs to 16 residues. In germline, CDR1 is SGHRS, CDR2 YFSETQ. V lost 3 bases to trimming and J lost 1 base; unmatched junction nucleotides: 7. The CDR3 protein is CASSSGPGRGTDTQYF. CDR3 nucleotides: TGCGCCAGCAGCTCCGGGCCCGGGAGGGGCACAGATACGCAGTATTTT.

This chain joins TRBV7-8 and TRBJ2-5; TRBD1 matches at 10 bases. The CDR3 totals 16 residues. After removal of 6 bases from V and 5 bases from J, the junction contained 12 bases not matched to a gene. Germline V gene data show CDR1 as SGHVS and CDR2 as FQNEAQ. CDR3 nucleotide sequence: TGTGCCAGCAGACATAAACCGGGACAGGGGAGGGAGACCCAGTACTTC. Amino acid sequence: CASRHKPGQGRETQYF.

This chain joins TRBV19 and TRBJ2-2; a weak D match, TRBD2 (5 bases). V was pared by 7 bases and J by 4 bases, with 10 bases between. This CDR3 contains 13 residues. From germline, CDR1 is LNHDA and CDR2 SQIVND (reference sequence). CDR3 sequence reads: CASKRGSTGELFF. The CDR3 DNA follows: TGTGCCAGTAAACGGGGAAGCACCGGGGAGCTGTTTTTT.

This clone was seen repeatedly, ten times or more. This sequence joins TRBV11-1 and TRBJ2-2, with 7 bases lining up with TRBD2. Germline lookup yields CDR1 SGHAT and CDR2 FQDESV (reference sequence). V was pared by 1 base and J by 5 bases, with 7 bases of the junction left unmatched. The CDR3 length is 16 residues. The CDR3 DNA reads TGTGCCAGCAGCTTAGTGGGAGGGAGCGGGACCGGGGAGCTGTTTTTT. Amino acid sequence: CASSLVGGSGTGELFF.

This chain links TRBV7-2 with TRBJ2-7; no definite D call. The CDR3 has 13 residues. Trimming took 1 base from V and 4 from J, leaving 8 bases between them. CDR1 and CDR2 from the germline V gene are SGHTA and FQGNSA. CDR3 region: CASSLGLQYEQYF. For the CDR3, the DNA is TGTGCCAGCAGCTTAGGCCTCCAATACGAGCAGTACTTC. Full variable domain (remainder filled in from reference TRBV7-2 and TRBJ2-7): GAGVSQSPSNKVTEKGKDVELRCDPISGHTALYWYRQSLGQGLEFLIYFQGNSAPDKSGLPSDRFSAERTGGSVSTLTIQRTQQEDSAVYLCASSLGLQYEQYFGPGTRLTVT.

The chain couples TRBV6-1 to TRBJ2-7, with 7 nucleotides matching TRBD1. V trimming: 3 bases; J trimming: 4 bases; junction bases outside the gene matches: 0. The germline gives CDR1 MNHNS, CDR2 SASEGT. This CDR3 has 12 residues. CDR3 nucleotide sequence: TGTGCCAGCAGTGACAGGGGGTACGAGCAGTACTTC. Translating gives CASSDRGYEQYF.

The chain employs TRBV28 and TRBJ1-4, with no clear D. There are 13 residues in the CDR3. The germline gives CDR1 MDHEN, CDR2 SYDVKM. The V gene lost 2 bases and the J gene lost 6 bases, with 7 bases spanning the gap. The CDR3, as DNA: TGTGCCAGCAGTTTAAAGGGTCATGAAAAACTGTTTTTT. Protein: CASSLKGHEKLFF.

This chain connects TRBV11-2 to TRBJ1-2; 7 bases agree with TRBD1. From germline, CDR1 is SGHAT and CDR2 FQNNGV. The CDR3 runs to 15 residues. The ends lost 0 bases at V and 5 bases at J; junction bases unmatched: 6. CDR3 amino acids: CASSLDRGGKYGYTF. The CDR3 bases are TGTGCCAGCAGCTTAGATCGAGGGGGCAAATATGGCTACACCTTC.

This chain connects TRBV10-3 to TRBJ2-5, with D possibly TRBD1 on 5 matching bases. The CDR3 consists of 13 residues. Germline loops: CDR1 ENHRY, CDR2 SYGVKD. Deletions cut 4 bases from V and 2 bases from J, with 8 bases between. This chain's CDR3 is CAISGGAQETQYF. CDR3 nucleotides: TGTGCCATCAGTGGGGGCGCTCAAGAGACCCAGTACTTC.

CDR3 bases: TGTGCCAGTAGCCAAAATGAAAAACTGTTTTTT. It specifies CASSQNEKLFF. This sequence joins TRBV19 and TRBJ1-4; D call uncertain. CDR3 length: 11 amino acids. Germline V gene data show CDR1 as LNHDA and CDR2 as SQIVND (reference sequence). The V and J ends lost 6 bases and 5 bases respectively, with 4 bases between them. The full variable domain, completed using reference TRBV19 and TRBJ1-4, is DGGITQSPKYLFRKEGQNVTLSCEQNLNHDAMYWYRQDPGQGLRLIYYSQIVNDFQKGDIAEGYSVSREKKESFPLTVTSAQKNPTAFYLCASSQNEKLFFGSGTQLSVL.

This sequence joins TRBV10-3 and TRBJ1-1; the match to TRBD1 covers 9 bases. Germline CDR1 and CDR2: ENHRY and SYGVKD. This CDR3 region has 14 residues. V trimming: 4 bases; J trimming: 3 bases; junction bases outside the gene matches: 3. CDR3 coding DNA: TGTGCCATCAGTGCACAGGGGGCAGACACTGAAGCTTTCTTT. Its translation is CAISAQGADTEAFF.

The rearrangement links TRBV19 to TRBJ2-7; D is unclear. The ends were cut back, 6 bases at V and 0 bases at J, with 12 bases in the middle. The germline V gene encodes CDR1 LNHDA and CDR2 SQIVND (reference sequence). There are 14 residues in the CDR3. The CDR3 region has the DNA TGTGCCAGTAGCGACACCGACCTCTCCTACGAGCAGTACTTC. The encoded protein is CASSDTDLSYEQYF.

The chain carries TRBV9 and TRBJ2-5; 10 bases are a match to TRBD1. This CDR3 has 15 amino acids. The junction had 7 bases not matched to a gene; V was cut back by 4 bases and J by 4 bases. In germline, CDR1 is SGDLS, CDR2 YYNGEE. CDR3 sequence reads: CASSSGTGAAETQYF. The CDR3 region has the DNA TGTGCCAGCAGCTCAGGGACAGGGGCGGCAGAGACCCAGTACTTC. Full variable domain (missing parts from reference TRBV9 and TRBJ2-5): DSGVTQTPKHLITATGQRVTLRCSPRSGDLSVYWYQQSLDQGLQFLIQYYNGEERAKGNILERFSAQQFPDLHSELNLSSLELGDSALYFCASSSGTGAAETQYFGPGTRLLVL.

CDR3 DNA sequence: TGCAGCGTTGTATTTGAGGGGACCAGGGCTGAAGCTTTCTTT. This codes for CSVVFEGTRAEAFF. This rearrangement joins TRBV29-1 to TRBJ1-1; tentative D call: TRBD1 (5 bases). Germline loops: CDR1 SQVTM, CDR2 ANQGSEA. The CDR3 consists of 14 residues. V was cut by 4 bases and J by 6 bases, with 18 bases left in between.

CDR3 DNA: TGTGCCAGAGCCATGAACACTGAAGCTTTCTTT. Translating gives CARAMNTEAFF. V gene TRBV27 combines with J gene TRBJ1-1; D call uncertain. The length of the CDR3 is 11 residues. Trimming left V 9 bases short and J 0 bases short, with 5 bases between. Germline lookup yields CDR1 MNHEY and CDR2 SMNVEV (reference sequence).

The genes are TRBV29-1 and TRBJ1-2, with 9 bases fitting TRBD1. This CDR3 region has 14 residues. Germline V gene lookup returns CDR1 SQVTM and CDR2 ANQGSEA. Trimming at V came to 6 bases and at J to 7 bases, leaving 12 bases not matched to a gene. CDR3 DNA sequence: TGCAGCGTAGAACAGGGGGCGTGGGTGTCTGGCTACACCTTC. This encodes CSVEQGAWVSGYTF.

Here the CDR3 reads CASSFARGSVYGYTF. In DNA, the CDR3 is TGCGCCAGCAGCTTTGCCAGGGGGTCGGTCTATGGCTACACCTTC. The chain employs TRBV5-1 and TRBJ1-2; 7 nucleotides match TRBD1. The CDR3 has 15 amino acids. V trimming: 2 bases; J trimming: 4 bases; junction bases outside the gene matches: 8. CDR1 is SGHRS, CDR2 YFSETQ, per germline.

This clone has just a few counts. The chain recombines TRBV28 with TRBJ2-7; perhaps TRBD2 as D (6 bases). The V end lost 6 bases, the J end lost 3 bases, and 18 bases lay between the germline ends. CDR1 MDHEN and CDR2 SYDVKM come from the germline V gene. There are 15 residues in the CDR3. In DNA form, the CDR3 reads TGTGCCAGCAGCTCCCCCGGGGCGGGAAACTACGAGCAGTACTTC. It translates to CASSSPGAGNYEQYF.

The chain has TRBV6-6 and TRBJ2-2; TRBD1 matches 9 bases. CDR3 length: 18 residues. J was trimmed by 1 base and V by 5 bases; bases with no gene match: 11. The germline CDR1 and CDR2 sequences are MNHNY and SVGAGI (reference sequence). DNA of the CDR3: TGTGCCAGCAGTCGATCCTATACAGGGGGCTGGAACACCGGGGAGCTGTTTTTT. This gives the protein CASSRSYTGGWNTGELFF.

This clone was picked up one time. This rearrangement joins TRBV9 to TRBJ2-3; D not certain. Germline values: CDR1 SGDLS, CDR2 YYNGEE. This CDR3 is built from 14 residues. Trimming took off 1 base at V and 0 bases at J, with 6 bases between the two ends. The CDR3 is CASSVTTSTDTQYF. DNA of the CDR3: TGTGCCAGCAGCGTAACTACTAGCACAGATACGCAGTATTTT.

This clone was picked up many times. The genes are TRBV27 and TRBJ1-2, with 10 positions matching TRBD1. The CDR3 totals 16 residues. V was clipped by 10 bases and J by 5 bases; unmatched bases: 16. In germline, CDR1 is MNHEY, CDR2 SMNVEV (reference sequence). The CDR3, as DNA: TGTGCCACCTTCCCCCTCTCGGACAGGGGGTTTTATGGCTACACCTTC. This codes for CATFPLSDRGFYGYTF.